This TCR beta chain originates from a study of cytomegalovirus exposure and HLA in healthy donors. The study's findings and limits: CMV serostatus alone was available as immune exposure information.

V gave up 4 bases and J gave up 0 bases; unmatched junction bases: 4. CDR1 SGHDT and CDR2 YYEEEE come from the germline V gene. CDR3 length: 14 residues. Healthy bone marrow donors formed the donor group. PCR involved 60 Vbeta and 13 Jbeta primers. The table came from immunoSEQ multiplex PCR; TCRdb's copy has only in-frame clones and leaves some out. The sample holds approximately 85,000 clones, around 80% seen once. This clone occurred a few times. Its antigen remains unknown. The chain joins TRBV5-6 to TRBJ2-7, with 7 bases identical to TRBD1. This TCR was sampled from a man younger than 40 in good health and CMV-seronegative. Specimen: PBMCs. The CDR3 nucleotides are TGTGCCAGCAGCCCTGACAGGGCCTCCTACGAGCAGTACTTC. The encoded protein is CASSPDRASYEQYF.